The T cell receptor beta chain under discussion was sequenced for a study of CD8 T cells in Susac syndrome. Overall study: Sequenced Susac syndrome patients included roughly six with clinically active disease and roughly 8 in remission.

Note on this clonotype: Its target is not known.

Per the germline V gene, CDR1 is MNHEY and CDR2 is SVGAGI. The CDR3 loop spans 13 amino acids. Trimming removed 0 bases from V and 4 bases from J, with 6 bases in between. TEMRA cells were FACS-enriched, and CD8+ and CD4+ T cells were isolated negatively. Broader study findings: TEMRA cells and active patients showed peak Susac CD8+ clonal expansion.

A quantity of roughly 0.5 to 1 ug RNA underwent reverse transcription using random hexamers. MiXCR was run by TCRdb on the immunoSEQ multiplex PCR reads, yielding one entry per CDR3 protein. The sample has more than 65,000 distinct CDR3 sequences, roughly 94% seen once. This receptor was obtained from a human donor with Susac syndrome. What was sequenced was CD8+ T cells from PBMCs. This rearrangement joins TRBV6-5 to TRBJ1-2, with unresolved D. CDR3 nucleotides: TGTGCCAGCAGTTACTCGGCGGTCTATGGCTACACCTTC. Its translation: CASSYSAVYGYTF.